This TCR beta chain came from a study of T cell changes during pregnancy in multiple sclerosis. Clones were sequenced by immunoSEQ multiplex PCR, and TCRdb holds only the in-frame ones, with some missing. This table has approximately 50,000 clones, 91% appearing once. This clonotype was sampled from a female donor with multiple sclerosis, enrolled in a pregnancy study. This material consisted of CD8+ T cells from peripheral blood mononuclear cells, taken after pregnancy.

The CDR3 sequence is CASSAGTGDNQPQHF. In DNA form, the CDR3 reads TGTGCCAGCAGCGCCGGGACAGGGGACAATCAGCCCCAGCATTTT. The chain combines TRBV9 with TRBJ1-5; 10 bases are shared with TRBD1. This CDR3 has 15 residues. J was trimmed by 3 bases and V by 3 bases; bases with no gene match: 3. Germline V gene lookup returns CDR1 SGDLS and CDR2 YYNGEE.